Following are 9 T cell receptor beta chains from one sample sequenced in a study of CD8+ T cells in alopecia areata. Specified treatment: oral pan-JAK inhibitor, 5-10 mg twice daily. The sequencing template was cDNA reverse transcribed from extracted RNA. Sequenced by immunoSEQ multiplex PCR; TCRdb stores in-frame clones only, minus some. The table includes about 200,000 clones, roughly two fifths detected once. The specimen comprised CD4+ T cells sorted from blood, sampled around week 30, from a patient treated with tofacitinib. These receptors were collected from a human donor with alopecia areata.

The chain joins TRBV4-2 to TRBJ2-1; 12 nucleotides align to TRBD2. The CDR3 length is 18 residues. Germline V lookup: CDR1 LGHNA, CDR2 YNFKEQ. V was pared by 0 bases and J by 4 bases, with 7 bases of the junction left unmatched. The CDR3 bases are TGTGCCAGCAGCCAAGATCTCTCCCTAGCGGGGGGGTACAATGAGCAGTTCTTC. Translation: CASSQDLSLAGGYNEQFF.

The genes are TRBV5-1 and TRBJ2-3; 15 bases match TRBD2. V was pared by 2 bases and J by 4 bases, with 8 bases of the junction left unmatched. The CDR3 sequence is 18 residues long. Germline values: CDR1 SGHRS, CDR2 YFSETQ. CDR3 protein: CASSFDWTSGGVADTQYF. The CDR3, as DNA: TGCGCCAGCAGCTTTGACTGGACTAGCGGGGGGGTCGCAGATACGCAGTATTTT.

V is TRBV30 and J is TRBJ2-4; TRBD2 aligns across 8 bases. The CDR3 is 15 residues long. Looked up from germline, CDR1 is GTSNPN and CDR2 is SVGIG (reference sequence). The V and J ends lost 4 bases and 9 bases, in that order; junction bases with no gene match: 14. This CDR3 is CAWTPSSGRAGIQYF. The CDR3 DNA follows: TGTGCCTGGACCCCATCCAGCGGGAGAGCGGGCATTCAGTACTTC.

This clone was counted a single time. The chain recombines TRBV7-9 with TRBJ1-2, with unresolved D. The V end was cut by 1 base, the J end by 7 bases, with 10 bases between. The CDR3 length is 13 residues. Germline V CDR1 and CDR2: SEHNR, FQNEAQ (reference sequence). CDR3 in DNA: TGTGCCAGCAGCTTAGGGGCGTCCCCTGGCTACACCTTC. The encoded protein is CASSLGASPGYTF.

This clone appeared a few times. J is TRBJ2-7 and V is TRBV4-1; D may be TRBD1 or TRBD2 (5 bases each). The V end lost 4 bases, the J end lost 5 bases, and 15 bases lay between the germline ends. Germline V gene lookup returns CDR1 MGHRA and CDR2 YSYEKL. The CDR3 runs to 14 residues. The CDR3 DNA reads TGCGCCAGCAGCCCCGTCCCGGGGCTCAACGAGCAGTACTTC. Amino acid sequence: CASSPVPGLNEQYF.

This rearrangement joins TRBV10-3 to TRBJ2-4; TRBD2 agrees at 11 bases. V was clipped by 3 bases and J by 2 bases; unmatched bases: 6. There are 17 residues in the CDR3. CDR1 and CDR2 from the germline V gene are ENHRY and SYGVKD. The DNA of the CDR3 is TGTGCCATCAGTGACCGCGGGACTAGCGGATCCAAAAACATTCAGTACTTC. Translation gives CAISDRGTSGSKNIQYF.

V and J are TRBV30 and TRBJ2-1; a possible D gene is TRBD1 (5 bases). Deletions cut 8 bases from V and 10 bases from J, with 21 bases between. The V gene's germline CDR1 is GTSNPN and CDR2 SVGIG (reference sequence). The CDR3 is made up of 13 amino acids. In DNA form, the CDR3 reads TGTGCCGTGGAAAGGGGCAGATTCGGGGAGCAGTTCTTC. Amino acids: CAVERGRFGEQFF.

This clone was recorded once. Distinct nucleotide sequences in the sample also encode this CDR3. This chain uses TRBV30 with TRBJ1-5; perhaps TRBD1 as D (5 bases). V lost 0 bases to trimming and J lost 4 bases, with 7 bases between them. This CDR3 is built from 13 residues. Germline loops: CDR1 GTSNPN, CDR2 SVGIG (reference sequence). As DNA, the CDR3 is TGTGCCTGGAGTGTGGGACTTAATCAGCCCCAGCATTTT. It is translated as CAWSVGLNQPQHF. Based on the CDR3 plus reference TRBV30 and TRBJ1-5, the full variable domain is SQTIHQWPATLVQPVGSPLSLECTVEGTSNPNLYWYRQAAGRGLQLLFYSVGIGQISSEVPQNLSASRPQDRQFILSSKKLLLSDSGFYLCAWSVGLNQPQHFGDGTRLSIL.

This clone was detected a few times. V and J are TRBV20-1 and TRBJ2-7; D may be TRBD1 (6 bases). Trimming shortened V by 5 bases and J by 7 bases, and 12 bases separated the two germline ends. This CDR3 comprises 11 residues. The V gene's germline CDR1 is DFQATT and CDR2 SNEGSKA (reference sequence). The CDR3 nucleotides are TGCAGTGCTGGACAGCATGGGGAGCAGTACTTC. Protein product: CSAGQHGEQYF.